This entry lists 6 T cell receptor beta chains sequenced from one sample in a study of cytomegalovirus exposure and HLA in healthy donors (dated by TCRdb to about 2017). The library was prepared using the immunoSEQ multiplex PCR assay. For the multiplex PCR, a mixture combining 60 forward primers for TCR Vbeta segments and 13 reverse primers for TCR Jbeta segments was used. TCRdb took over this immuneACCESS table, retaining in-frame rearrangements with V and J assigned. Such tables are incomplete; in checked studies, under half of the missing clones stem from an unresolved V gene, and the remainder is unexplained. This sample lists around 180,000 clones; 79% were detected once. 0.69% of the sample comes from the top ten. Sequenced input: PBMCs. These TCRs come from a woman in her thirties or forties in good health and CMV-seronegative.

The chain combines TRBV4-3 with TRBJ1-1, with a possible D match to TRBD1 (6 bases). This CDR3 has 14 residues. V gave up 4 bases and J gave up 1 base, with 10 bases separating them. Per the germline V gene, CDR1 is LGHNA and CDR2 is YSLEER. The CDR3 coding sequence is TGCGCCAGCAGCCGCCAGGGGCCGAACACTGAAGCTTTCTTT. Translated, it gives CASSRQGPNTEAFF.

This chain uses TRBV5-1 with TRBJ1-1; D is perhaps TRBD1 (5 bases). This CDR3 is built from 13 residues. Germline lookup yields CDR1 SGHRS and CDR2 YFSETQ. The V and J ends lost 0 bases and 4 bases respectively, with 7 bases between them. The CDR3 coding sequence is TGCGCCAGCAGCTTGGACACAGGCACTGAAGCTTTCTTT. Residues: CASSLDTGTEAFF.

The CDR3, as DNA: TGCGCCAGCAGCCGGACCCCGGGAGCCCCTTTAGAGCAGTACTTC. Protein product: CASSRTPGAPLEQYF. The chain links TRBV5-1 to TRBJ2-7; D is possibly TRBD2 (6 bases). Trimming pared 4 bases from V and 7 bases from J, leaving 21 bases between. The CDR3 sequence is 15 residues long. Germline-derived CDR1 and CDR2 are SGHRS and YFSETQ.

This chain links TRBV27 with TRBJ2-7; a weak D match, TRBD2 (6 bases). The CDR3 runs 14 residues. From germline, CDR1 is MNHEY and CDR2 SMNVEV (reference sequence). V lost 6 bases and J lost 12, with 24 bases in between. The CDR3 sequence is CASSFRLGTRRMYF. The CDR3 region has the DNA TGTGCCAGCAGCTTTAGGCTCGGGACTCGTCGCATGTACTTC.

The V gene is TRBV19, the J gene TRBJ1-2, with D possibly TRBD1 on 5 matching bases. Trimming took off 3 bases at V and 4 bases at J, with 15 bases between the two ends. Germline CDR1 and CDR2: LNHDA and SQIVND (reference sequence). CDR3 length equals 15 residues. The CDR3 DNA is TGTGCCAGTAGTATTAGTCAGGGTTCTATCTATGGCTACACCTTC. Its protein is CASSISQGSIYGYTF. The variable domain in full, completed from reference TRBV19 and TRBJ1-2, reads DGGITQSPKYLFRKEGQNVTLSCEQNLNHDAMYWYRQDPGQGLRLIYYSQIVNDFQKGDIAEGYSVSREKKESFPLTVTSAQKNPTAFYLCASSISQGSIYGYTFGSGTRLTVV.

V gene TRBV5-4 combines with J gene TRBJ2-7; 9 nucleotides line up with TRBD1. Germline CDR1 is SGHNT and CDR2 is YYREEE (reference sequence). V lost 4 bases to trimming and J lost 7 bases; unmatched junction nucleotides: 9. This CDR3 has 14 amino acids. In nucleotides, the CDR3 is TGTGCCAGCAGCCCGGGACAGGGCCGGGGGGAGCAGTACTTC. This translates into CASSPGQGRGEQYF.